The 23 T cell receptor beta chains below were found in one sample sequenced in a study of technical replicates of blood from several donors. Data came from immunoSEQ multiplex PCR; TCRdb stores just in-frame clones and leaves some out. The table has about 56,000 clones, about 95% seen once; the top ten hold 3.1%. Source material: PBMCs. Every receptor here comes from a human donor in good health. Some clones in this sample may be carry-over from other donors' samples.

The chain joins TRBV7-9 to TRBJ1-4; 7 nucleotides align to TRBD1. Germline V gene sequence: CDR1 SEHNR, CDR2 FQNEAQ (reference sequence). The CDR3 contains 14 residues. Unmatched junction bases numbered 8, after V lost 5 bases and J lost 8 bases. This chain's CDR3 is CASSLKGAGEKLFF. For the CDR3, the DNA is TGTGCCAGCAGCCTCAAGGGGGCTGGGGAAAAACTGTTTTTT.

CDR3 bases: TGTGCCTGGAGTAAAGGGAGCTCTGGAAACACCATATATTTT. It is translated as CAWSKGSSGNTIYF. This chain uses TRBV30 with TRBJ1-3; unclear D gene. V was shortened by 2 bases and J by 0 bases, with 8 bases between the two germline ends. CDR1 is GTSNPN and CDR2 is SVGIG in the germline V gene (reference sequence). This CDR3 has 14 amino acids.

This clone came up once. CDR3: CASRSSKAGGQYTQYF. CDR3 coding DNA: TGTGCCAGCAGGTCCTCGAAAGCGGGGGGGCAATATACGCAGTATTTT. This chain links TRBV27 with TRBJ2-3; 10 bases align to TRBD2. CDR3 size: 16 residues. Unmatched junction bases numbered 13, after V lost 6 bases and J lost 7 bases. Germline loops: CDR1 MNHEY, CDR2 SMNVEV (reference sequence).

This clone was found once. This chain joins TRBV18 and TRBJ1-5, with 9 bases fitting TRBD1. The V gene's germline CDR1 is KGHSH and CDR2 LQKENI. The V gene end was trimmed by 5 bases and the J gene end by 1 base; junction bases not matched to a gene: 0. The CDR3 covers 14 residues. CDR3 in amino acids: CASSGQGSNQPQHF. CDR3 DNA sequence: TGTGCCAGCTCAGGACAGGGGAGCAATCAGCCCCAGCATTTT.

This sequence joins TRBV4-1 and TRBJ2-2; 10 bases line up with TRBD2. The CDR3 covers 20 residues. The ends lost 4 bases at V and 2 bases at J; junction bases unmatched: 16. From germline, CDR1 is MGHRA and CDR2 YSYEKL. CDR3 sequence (DNA): TGCGCCAGCAGCCCATCCTCGCGAGCGGGGGGGGAAAAAAACACCGGGGAGCTGTTTTTT. It translates to CASSPSSRAGGEKNTGELFF.

The chain employs TRBV6-5 and TRBJ2-1; 14 bases map to TRBD2. The CDR3 length is 15 residues. With 5 bases clipped from V and 5 bases from J, the junction kept 2 bases outside the gene matches. CDR1 and CDR2 from the germline V gene are MNHEY and SVGAGI. CDR3 DNA sequence: TGTGCCAGCAGTAGGGGACTAGCGGGGGACAATGAGCAGTTCTTC. This translates into CASSRGLAGDNEQFF.

This rearrangement joins TRBV11-2 to TRBJ1-1, with unresolved D. Germline lookup yields CDR1 SGHAT and CDR2 FQNNGV. The CDR3 length is 12 residues. Trimming removed 3 bases at V and 1 base at J, with 3 bases between. The DNA for the CDR3 is TGTGCCAGCAGCTTCGGGAACACTGAAGCTTTCTTT. As protein: CASSFGNTEAFF.

This sequence joins TRBV4-1 and TRBJ1-2, with D tentatively TRBD1 (6 bases). Trimming removed 0 bases at V and 7 bases at J, with 12 bases between. The CDR3 is 14 amino acids. Germline lookup yields CDR1 MGHRA and CDR2 YSYEKL. The CDR3 reads CASSQDGTSSGYTF. The CDR3 coding sequence is TGCGCCAGCAGCCAAGATGGGACATCGAGTGGCTACACCTTC.

The chain uses TRBV7-2 and TRBJ1-5; D gene uncertain. The CDR3 spans 15 residues. V lost 2 bases and J lost 6, with 14 bases in between. The germline V gene has CDR1 SGHTA and CDR2 FQGNSA. The DNA of the CDR3 is TGTGCCAGCAGCTTATCGGAGGGCGGAGGTCAGCCCCAGCATTTT. Protein: CASSLSEGGGQPQHF.

For the CDR3, the DNA is TGTGCCAGCAGCACCTGGACAGGCTCGGATGGCTACACCTTC. Translation gives CASSTWTGSDGYTF. The chain links TRBV21-1 to TRBJ1-2; no check of the table's D call, TRBD1, against the DNA was made. TRBV21-1 is a known pseudogene. CDR3 length: 14 amino acids.

The chain links TRBV6-5 to TRBJ2-1; D is possibly TRBD1 (5 bases). This CDR3 is 14 amino acids long. Trimming left V 6 bases short and J 8 bases short, with 17 bases between. Germline CDR1 reads MNHEY; CDR2 reads SVGAGI. The CDR3 nucleotides read TGTGCCAGCAGGAACGTGGGGCTTTCTTATGAGCAGTTCTTC. It encodes CASRNVGLSYEQFF.

The chain joins TRBV15 to TRBJ2-5, with 8 bases fitting TRBD1. The CDR3 covers 13 residues. CDR1 and CDR2 from the germline V gene are LNHNV and YYDKDF (reference sequence). The V segment lost 2 bases and the J segment 4 bases; nucleotides outside the gene matches: 0. The CDR3: CATSRQGAETQYF. The DNA of the CDR3 is TGTGCCACCAGCAGACAGGGGGCAGAGACCCAGTACTTC.

The chain has TRBV6-5 and TRBJ2-5; no definite D call. From germline, CDR1 is MNHEY and CDR2 SVGAGI. The CDR3 is 12 amino acids. The V gene lost 0 bases and the J gene lost 5 bases, with 4 bases spanning the gap. In DNA form, the CDR3 reads TGTGCCAGCAGTTACTCCCGTGAGACCCAGTACTTC. This gives the protein CASSYSRETQYF.

The V and J genes are TRBV6-5 and TRBJ2-3; D remains ambiguous. Germline assignment: CDR1 MNHEY and CDR2 SVGAGI. The CDR3 sequence is 14 residues long. Trimming pared 0 bases from V and 4 bases from J, leaving 8 bases between. The CDR3 region has the DNA TGTGCCAGCAGTTACTCCAGGCGCGCAGATACGCAGTATTTT. It translates to CASSYSRRADTQYF.

CDR3 loop: CAWSVTGGNSPLHF. The CDR3 nucleotides read TGTGCCTGGAGTGTAACAGGTGGCAATTCACCCCTCCACTTT. The chain links TRBV30 to TRBJ1-6; TRBD1 is a possible D gene (5 bases). CDR3 length equals 14 residues. Germline loops: CDR1 GTSNPN, CDR2 SVGIG (reference sequence). Trimming stripped 0 bases from V and 7 bases from J, with 10 bases between.

The chain carries TRBV11-1 and TRBJ2-2; D gene unclear. This CDR3 spans 13 amino acids. V lost 2 bases, J lost 7 bases, and 8 bases lay in between. CDR1 SGHAT and CDR2 FQDESV come from the germline V gene (reference sequence). CDR3 region: CASSLSSSGELFF. In nucleotides, the CDR3 is TGTGCCAGCAGCTTATCGTCGAGCGGGGAGCTGTTTTTT.

V usage is TRBV2 and J usage is TRBJ1-6; the D gene is possibly TRBD1 (6 bases). The CDR3 has 15 residues. Per the germline V gene, CDR1 is SNHLY and CDR2 is FYNNEI. Trimming took off 3 bases at V and 8 bases at J, with 14 bases between the two ends. For the CDR3, the DNA is TGTGCCAGCAGTGATTCCGGACAGATTTATTCACCCCTCCACTTT. This encodes CASSDSGQIYSPLHF.

The rearrangement joins TRBV7-8 to TRBJ2-7, with 11 bases aligning to TRBD2. The V and J ends lost 5 bases and 7 bases, in that order; junction bases with no gene match: 16. Per germline, CDR1 SGHVS and CDR2 FQNEAQ. CDR3 size: 17 residues. Here the CDR3 reads CASSTHRLAGTTKEQYF. CDR3 nucleotide sequence: TGTGCCAGCAGCACCCACAGACTAGCGGGAACAACCAAGGAGCAGTACTTC.

The V gene is TRBV15, the J gene TRBJ1-5; unclear D gene. The CDR3 extends over 15 amino acids. V shed 0 bases and J shed 8 bases, with 14 bases lying between them. Germline V gene data show CDR1 as LNHNV and CDR2 as YYDKDF (reference sequence). CDR3 residues: CATSRDAAHAEPQHF. CDR3 bases: TGTGCCACCAGCAGAGATGCGGCCCACGCTGAGCCCCAGCATTTT.

The chain is built from TRBV5-4 and TRBJ1-6; 7 bases are a match to TRBD1. The trim removed 4 bases at V and 0 bases at J, leaving 4 bases unmatched. The CDR3 has 16 amino acids. The V gene's germline CDR1 is SGHNT and CDR2 YYREEE (reference sequence). Here the CDR3 reads CASSTAGGSYNSPLHF. The CDR3 nucleotides read TGTGCCAGCAGCACGGCAGGGGGCTCCTATAATTCACCCCTCCACTTT.

The rearrangement uses TRBV10-3 and TRBJ1-6; TRBD1 agrees at 9 bases. V lost 3 bases to trimming and J lost 3 bases; unmatched junction nucleotides: 3. The CDR3 sequence is 16 residues long. Germline V CDR1 and CDR2: ENHRY, SYGVKD. DNA of the CDR3: TGTGCCATCAGTGACAGGACAGGGGACTATAATTCACCCCTCCACTTT. Protein sequence: CAISDRTGDYNSPLHF.

This chain's CDR3 is CASSESRATGSTGELFF. In nucleotides, the CDR3 is TGTGCCAGCAGTGAATCTCGTGCGACAGGGAGCACCGGGGAGCTGTTTTTT. The chain uses TRBV25-1 and TRBJ2-2; 7 bases agree with TRBD1. Germline V CDR1 and CDR2: MGHDK, SYGVNS. Trimming removed 1 base from V and 4 bases from J; junction bases left unmatched: 9. The CDR3 has 17 residues.

The V and J genes are TRBV2 and TRBJ2-1, with D possibly matching TRBD1 (7 bases). The CDR3 is 15 residues long. The V and J ends lost 7 bases and 9 bases respectively, with 22 bases between them. Germline CDR1 and CDR2: SNHLY and FYNNEI. The CDR3 loop is CASIRQGAGNSEQFF. The CDR3 DNA is TGTGCCAGCATTAGACAGGGAGCGGGCAATAGTGAGCAGTTCTTC.